This T cell receptor beta chain originates from a study of cytomegalovirus exposure and HLA in healthy donors. Study in general: An earlier analysis found fewer than 140 million unique TCR beta sequences from about 190 million T cells. The study, taken as a whole, reports: Using a false discovery rate of 0.05, a later analysis showed that 16,951 TCR beta sequences were associated with HLA alleles.

60 Vbeta and 13 Jbeta primers were used in PCR. The assay was immunoSEQ multiplex PCR, and TCRdb's table has in-frame clones only and misses some. This sample yields approximately 190,000 clones, of which approximately 79% are seen a single time; 6.3% belongs to the top ten. Notes on this clone: The antigen is undetermined.

The CDR3 has 13 amino acids. CDR1 is SGHTS, CDR2 YDEGEE, per germline. Germline trimming cut 4 bases from V and 9 bases from J; bases unmatched to any gene: 8. Material: PBMCs. The sequence was obtained from a man aged 40-50 years in good health and CMV-seropositive. The V gene is TRBV5-8, the J gene TRBJ2-7, with 9 nucleotides matching TRBD1. The CDR3 coding sequence is TGTGCCAGCAGCCTCGGGACAGGGTATGGGCAGTACTTC. It yields the protein CASSLGTGYGQYF.